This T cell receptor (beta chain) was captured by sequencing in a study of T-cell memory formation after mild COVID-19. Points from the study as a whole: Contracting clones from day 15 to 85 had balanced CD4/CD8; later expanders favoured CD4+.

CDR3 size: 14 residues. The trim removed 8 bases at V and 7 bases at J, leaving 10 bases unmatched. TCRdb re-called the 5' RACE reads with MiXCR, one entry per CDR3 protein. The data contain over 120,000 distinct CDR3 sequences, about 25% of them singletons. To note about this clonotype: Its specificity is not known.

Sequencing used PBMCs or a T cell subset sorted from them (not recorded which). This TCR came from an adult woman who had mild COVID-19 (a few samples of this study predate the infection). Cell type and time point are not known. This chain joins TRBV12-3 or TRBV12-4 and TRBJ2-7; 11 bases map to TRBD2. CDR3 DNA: TGTGCCAGCGCTCGACTAGCGGGGATGAGGGAGCAGTACTTC. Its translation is CASARLAGMREQYF.